The rows below give T cell receptor beta chains drawn from one sample of a study of breast tumors, draining lymph nodes, adjacent tissues. Each CDR3 protein gets one entry after TCRdb re-called the multiplex PCR reads with MiXCR. The repertoire holds approximately 88,000 distinct CDR3 sequences, with around 28% as singletons. Input material: axillary lymph node tissue. Receptors were obtained from a female donor with breast cancer. Some clones in this sample may be carry-over from other donors' samples. Each CDR3 is given with its conserved first and last residue. The D gene is left open where the match is weak. Clone size is given for some rows only: seen once, a few or many times, or a class if the clone is expanded.

j_call | d_call | clone_size | v_call | cdr3_aa | cdr3_nt
TRBJ1-5 | TRBD1 | many | TRBV28 | CASSLSAGQGVFRNQPQHF | TGTGCCAGCAGTTTATCAGCGGGACAGGGGGTGTTTCGCAATCAGCCCCAGCATTTT
TRBJ2-1 | NA | many | TRBV20-1 | CSGDDYNEQFF | TGCAGTGGTGACGATTACAATGAGCAGTTCTTC
TRBJ2-1 | TRBD1 | many | TRBV20-1 | CSARAADRDENEQFF | TGCAGTGCTAGAGCTGCGGACAGGGACGAAAATGAGCAGTTCTTC
TRBJ2-5 | TRBD1 | many | TRBV27 | CASSLLTDRGREKTQYF | TGTGCCAGCAGTTTATTGACGGACAGGGGAAGAGAAAAGACCCAGTACTTC
TRBJ1-2 | NA | NA | TRBV14 | CASSPETTRLYGYTF | TGTGCCAGCAGCCCAGAGACCACCCGTCTCTATGGCTACACCTTC
TRBJ2-1 | NA | many | TRBV9 | CASSVAPDNEQFF | TGTGCCAGCAGCGTCGCACCAGACAATGAGCAGTTCTTC
TRBJ2-3 | NA | NA | TRBV4-1 | CASSRIGGDTQYF | TGCGCCAGCAGCCGGATTGGGGGGGATACGCAGTATTTT
TRBJ2-2 | NA | many | TRBV11-3 | CASAGGQTRAGELFF | TGTGCCAGCGCAGGCGGGCAGACCAGGGCCGGGGAGCTGTTTTTT
TRBJ1-1 | NA | NA | TRBV14 | CASSRLDRLNTEAFF | TGTGCCAGCAGCCGACTTGACAGGCTGAACACTGAAGCTTTCTTT
TRBJ2-3 | TRBD2 | many | TRBV7-9 | CASSLGTSGSTDTQYF | TGTGCCAGCAGCCTCGGGACTAGCGGAAGCACAGATACGCAGTATTTT
TRBJ2-3 | TRBD2 | many | TRBV7-8 | CASSLRLAGSTDTQYF | TGTGCCAGCAGCTTACGCCTAGCGGGAAGCACAGATACGCAGTATTTT
TRBJ1-2 | NA | NA | TRBV20-1 | CSARDSMRDRGARGYTF | TGCAGTGCTAGAGACAGCATGCGAGACCGGGGGGCTAGAGGCTACACCTTC
TRBJ1-6 | NA | medium-sized | TRBV4-1 | CASSLGRGNSPLHF | TGCGCCAGCAGCCTGGGTCGGGGGAATTCACCCCTCCACTTT
TRBJ1-6 | TRBD1 | NA | TRBV2 | CASNPTGGGNSPLHF | TGTGCCAGCAATCCCACAGGGGGAGGGAATTCACCCCTCCACTTT
TRBJ2-7 | NA | many | TRBV7-2 | CASSLARADTYEQYF | TGTGCCAGCAGCTTAGCGCGGGCGGATACCTACGAGCAGTACTTC
TRBJ1-1 | NA | few | TRBV4-1 | CASSPPDQQAFF | TGCGCCAGCAGCCCGCCCGACCAACAAGCTTTCTTT
TRBJ2-3 | TRBD2 | few | TRBV12-3/TRBV12-4 | CASSFLAGDTQYF | TGTGCCAGCAGTTTCCTAGCGGGAGATACGCAGTATTTT
TRBJ2-7 | NA | many | TRBV20-1 | CSASQTGSRTHYEQYF | TGCAGTGCTAGCCAAACAGGGTCCCGTACACACTACGAGCAGTACTTC
TRBJ2-1 | NA | many | TRBV7-2 | CASSRDRWREQFF | TGTGCCAGCAGCCGCGACCGTTGGCGTGAGCAGTTCTTC
TRBJ2-2 | TRBD1 | many | TRBV5-1 | CASSFSRQGDYTGELFF | TGCGCCAGCAGCTTTTCGAGACAGGGTGATTACACCGGGGAGCTGTTTTTT
TRBJ1-1 | NA | NA | TRBV5-4 | CASSSMDTANTEAFF | TGTGCCAGCAGCTCCATGGATACGGCGAACACTGAAGCTTTCTTT
TRBJ2-3 | NA | many | TRBV9 | CASIRDHHITDTQYF | TGTGCCAGCATCCGCGACCACCACATCACAGATACGCAGTATTTT
TRBJ2-2 | NA | once | TRBV11-3 | CASSLRGWELFF | TGTGCCAGCAGCTTAAGGGGGTGGGAGCTGTTTTTT
TRBJ2-3 | NA | many | TRBV6-6 | CASSPPSDTQYF | TGTGCCAGCAGTCCGCCCTCCGATACGCAGTATTTT
TRBJ1-2 | TRBD1 | NA | TRBV20-1 | CGARAGQGAGGYTF | TGCGGTGCTAGAGCTGGACAGGGGGCGGGAGGCTACACCTTC
TRBJ2-1 | TRBD2 | NA | TRBV20-1 | CSASPISGTTSLSYNEQFF | TGCAGTGCTAGCCCCATCTCCGGGACTACTTCCCTCTCCTACAATGAGCAGTTCTTC
TRBJ2-1 | NA | many | TRBV9 | CASSPTGSYNEQFF | TGTGCCAGCAGCCCTACAGGGTCCTACAATGAGCAGTTCTTC
TRBJ1-2 | NA | many | TRBV3-1 | CASSHRGGNGYTF | TGTGCCAGCAGCCACCGTGGCGGTAATGGCTACACCTTC
TRBJ1-5 | NA | NA | TRBV7-9 | CASSLGGTRSQPQHF | TGTGCCAGCAGCTTAGGCGGGACAAGAAGCCAGCCCCAGCATTTT
TRBJ2-1 | TRBD2 | many | TRBV9 | CASSQPGLGDNEQFF | TGTGCCAGCAGCCAACCGGGACTAGGGGACAATGAGCAGTTCTTC
TRBJ2-1 | NA | many | TRBV20-1 | CSVASWDEQFF | TGCAGTGTCGCTAGTTGGGATGAGCAGTTCTTC
TRBJ1-1 | TRBD1 | few | TRBV20-1 | CSAEPGQVNMNTEAFF | TGCAGTGCTGAACCTGGACAGGTGAATATGAACACTGAAGCTTTCTTT
TRBJ2-1 | TRBD1 | many | TRBV10-2 | CASSESMGTGARNEQFF | TGCGCCAGCAGTGAGTCGATGGGGACAGGGGCAAGGAATGAGCAGTTCTTC
TRBJ1-1 | NA | NA | TRBV20-1 | CNASGGGNTEAFF | TGCAATGCTAGCGGCGGGGGGAACACTGAAGCTTTCTTT
TRBJ2-1 | NA | NA | TRBV20-1 | CSAEGQGTSASPYNEQFF | TGCAGTGCAGAAGGACAGGGGACTAGCGCCTCCCCGTACAATGAGCAGTTCTTC
TRBJ2-7 | TRBD1 | NA | TRBV5-6 | CASSSGTGVDEQYF | TGTGCCAGCAGTTCCGGGACAGGGGTGGACGAGCAGTACTTC
TRBJ2-7 | NA | once | TRBV25-1 | CASFYICSAPGDRPSGFYEQYF | NA
TRBJ1-2 | NA | once | TRBV7-9 | CASSLSSGRGYTF | TGTGCCAGCAGCTTGTCTAGCGGCCGGGGCTACACCTTC
TRBJ2-1 | TRBD2 | many | TRBV6-5 | CASSHWTSGMGNEQFF | TGTGCCAGCAGTCACTGGACTAGCGGGATGGGCAATGAGCAGTTCTTC
TRBJ2-3 | TRBD2 | many | TRBV6-5 | CASSRRGTSGRPDTQYF | TGTGCCAGCAGTCGAAGGGGTACTAGCGGGAGGCCAGATACGCAGTATTTT
TRBJ2-7 | TRBD2 | NA | TRBV7-2 | CASSLTSGRVGEQYF | TGTGCCAGCAGCTTAACTAGCGGGAGGGTCGGCGAGCAGTACTTC
TRBJ1-3 | NA | many | TRBV14 | CASSQDPGSSSGNTIYF | TGTGCCAGCAGCCAAGATCCTGGTAGCAGCTCTGGAAACACCATATATTTT
TRBJ2-3 | TRBD2 | many | TRBV7-2 | CASSALLAGGRDTQYF | TGTGCCAGCAGCGCCCTACTAGCGGGAGGCCGGGATACGCAGTATTTT
TRBJ2-6 | TRBD2 | once | TRBV4-3 | CASSQDYTSGRANVLTF | TGCGCCAGCAGCCAAGATTACACTAGCGGGAGGGCCAACGTCCTGACTTTC
TRBJ1-6 | TRBD1 | many | TRBV5-8 | CASNERSRGTDAPLHF | TGTGCCAGCAACGAACGATCTAGGGGGACAGACGCACCCCTCCACTTT
TRBJ2-5 | NA | many | TRBV6-4 | CASRPPVGTTQYF | TGTGCCAGCAGGCCCCCCGTGGGTACGACCCAGTACTTC